This passage covers 20 T cell receptor beta chains from one sample sequenced in a study of blood T cell repertoires in COVID-19. Here immunoSEQ multiplex PCR was the method, and the copy in TCRdb shows in-frame clones only, minus some. Of tens of thousands of clones in the sample, approximately 94% were seen once. The specimen sequenced was peripheral blood. The receptors stem from a human donor in a cohort sampled during active COVID-19.

V usage is TRBV30 and J usage is TRBJ1-4; 9 nucleotides match TRBD1. The V gene's germline CDR1 is GTSNPN and CDR2 SVGIG (reference sequence). The CDR3 has 15 residues. Germline trimming cut 0 bases from V and 8 bases from J; bases unmatched to any gene: 7. CDR3 bases: TGTGCCTGGAGTGTAAAAGGGACAGGGCGCGAAAAACTGTTTTTT. Translating it yields CAWSVKGTGREKLFF. The whole variable domain, remainder taken from reference TRBV30 and TRBJ1-4, is SQTIHQWPATLVQPVGSPLSLECTVEGTSNPNLYWYRQAAGRGLQLLFYSVGIGQISSEVPQNLSASRPQDRQFILSSKKLLLSDSGFYLCAWSVKGTGREKLFFGSGTQLSVL.

The chain employs TRBV7-9 and TRBJ2-5; TRBD2 aligns across 9 bases. Germline V gene data show CDR1 as SEHNR and CDR2 as FQNEAQ (reference sequence). With V trimmed by 5 bases and J by 5 bases, 12 bases remained unmatched. This CDR3 comprises 16 residues. The CDR3 sequence is CASSSLGGGDYETQYF. The CDR3 DNA is TGTGCCAGCAGCAGCCTTGGCGGGGGGGATTATGAGACCCAGTACTTC.

The chain has TRBV10-3 and TRBJ2-5, with 10 bases matching TRBD1. The germline gives CDR1 ENHRY, CDR2 SYGVKD. The CDR3 sequence is 14 residues long. Losses at the gene ends were 6 bases for V and 5 bases for J; bases not matched to a gene: 6. In DNA, the CDR3 is TGTGCCATCAGGGACAGGGGGGGGACGGAGACCCAGTACTTC. This translates into CAIRDRGGTETQYF.

The chain has TRBV5-1 and TRBJ1-1, with unresolved D. The V gene's germline CDR1 is SGHRS and CDR2 YFSETQ. The CDR3 extends over 12 amino acids. The ends were cut back, 4 bases at V and 7 bases at J, with 11 bases in the middle. CDR3 coding DNA: TGCGCCAGCAGCCTGGACGGACTTGAAGCTTTCTTT. It yields the protein CASSLDGLEAFF.

The rearrangement joins TRBV7-2 to TRBJ2-7; TRBD1 agrees at 7 bases. Germline loops: CDR1 SGHTA, CDR2 FQGNSA. Trimming at V came to 5 bases and at J to 0 bases, leaving 7 bases not matched to a gene. CDR3 length: 15 residues. The CDR3 nucleotides are TGTGCCAGCAGCCAACAGGGGTCCAGCTCCTACGAGCAGTACTTC. Its protein product is CASSQQGSSSYEQYF.

The genes are TRBV11-3 and TRBJ1-1, with unresolved D. This CDR3 contains 14 residues. Trimming pared 5 bases from V and 8 bases from J, leaving 18 bases between. CDR1 and CDR2 (germline): SGHNT, YENEEA. The CDR3 spells CASSPTMRRVEAFF. CDR3 DNA: TGTGCCAGCAGCCCAACAATGAGGAGGGTGGAAGCTTTCTTT.

Regarding this clone: The sample holds other DNA sequences that translate to the same CDR3. The chain carries TRBV18 and TRBJ1-4, with a possible D match to TRBD1 (6 bases). The CDR3 totals 16 residues. Germline V gives CDR1 KGHSH, CDR2 LQKENI. The V gene lost 6 bases and the J gene lost 5 bases, with 19 bases spanning the gap. As DNA, the CDR3 is TGTGCCAGCTCGCCAAATACAGGGTCCCGGAATGAAAAACTGTTTTTT. It specifies CASSPNTGSRNEKLFF.

The J gene is TRBJ2-2, the V gene TRBV28; 9 nucleotides agree with TRBD1. Germline trimming cut 5 bases from V and 7 bases from J; bases unmatched to any gene: 8. Germline assignment: CDR1 MDHEN and CDR2 SYDVKM. The CDR3 sequence is 15 residues long. This CDR3 is CASSPGDRDGGELFF. CDR3 DNA sequence: TGTGCCAGCAGTCCGGGGGACAGGGATGGCGGGGAGCTGTTTTTT.

The chain couples TRBV5-6 to TRBJ1-1; D not certain. V was cut by 0 bases and J by 0 bases, with 6 bases left in between. The CDR3 totals 14 residues. Germline values: CDR1 SGHDT, CDR2 YYEEEE. The CDR3 sequence: CASSLVYLNTEAFF. Here the CDR3 DNA reads TGTGCCAGCAGCTTGGTTTATTTGAACACTGAAGCTTTCTTT.

The rearrangement joins TRBV7-6 to TRBJ2-7, with 9 positions matching TRBD1. CDR1 and CDR2 from the germline V gene are SGHVS and FNYEAQ. The CDR3 covers 16 residues. After removal of 4 bases from V and 2 bases from J, the junction contained 9 bases not matched to a gene. The CDR3 DNA follows: TGTGCCAGCAGCTCCATACAGGGGGCTCTTCCCTACGAGCAGTACTTC. Translated: CASSSIQGALPYEQYF.

The chain combines TRBV29-1 with TRBJ1-1; possible D gene TRBD1, 6 bases. The CDR3 has 12 amino acids. The germline V gene has CDR1 SQVTM and CDR2 ANQGSEA. Trimming cost V 7 bases and J 5 bases, with 14 bases left between them. The CDR3 nucleotides are TGCAGCGCTAGCATCAGGGGAACTGAAGCTTTCTTT. Translated, it gives CSASIRGTEAFF.

The chain is built from TRBV27 and TRBJ2-7, with 7 bases lining up with TRBD2. The CDR3 runs to 15 residues. Germline CDR1 and CDR2: MNHEY and SMNVEV (reference sequence). V lost 1 base, J lost 3 bases, and 6 bases stayed unmatched. For the CDR3, the DNA is TGTGCCAGCAGTTTATTCGGGCGGGAGAACTACGAGCAGTACTTC. Protein: CASSLFGRENYEQYF.

V is TRBV7-6 and J is TRBJ1-4; 7 positions agree with TRBD1. CDR3 length equals 15 residues. Germline-derived CDR1 and CDR2 are SGHVS and FNYEAQ. The V and J ends lost 5 bases and 5 bases, in that order; junction bases with no gene match: 8. CDR3 nucleotides: TGTGCCAGCAGCCCCCGGGACAGACTGAATGAAAAACTGTTTTTT. This sequence encodes CASSPRDRLNEKLFF.

The chain couples TRBV18 to TRBJ2-4; D gene ambiguous. Deletions cut 2 bases from V and 1 base from J, with 6 bases between. The germline V gene has CDR1 KGHSH and CDR2 LQKENI. This CDR3 comprises 14 residues. The chain's CDR3 is CASSPEVAKNIQYF. CDR3 bases: TGTGCCAGCTCACCAGAGGTGGCCAAAAACATTCAGTACTTC.

CDR3 bases: TGTGCCACCAGCAGAGACATAGCGGGAGGGCGCGAGCAGTACTTC. As protein: CATSRDIAGGREQYF. The rearrangement joins TRBV15 to TRBJ2-7; 11 bases fit TRBD2. V lost 0 bases and J lost 6; bases outside the gene matches: 4. The germline V gene encodes CDR1 LNHNV and CDR2 YYDKDF (reference sequence). The CDR3 is 15 residues long.

This chain joins TRBV5-1 and TRBJ1-5, with no clear D. The CDR3 is 15 amino acids. Germline CDR1 SGHRS, CDR2 YFSETQ. The V gene lost 0 bases and the J gene lost 5 bases, with 12 bases spanning the gap. DNA for the CDR3: TGCGCCAGCAGCTTGGATGGTGCTCGGGATCAGCCCCAGCATTTT. It yields the protein CASSLDGARDQPQHF.

This clone was seen a few times. The chain is built from TRBV6-6 and TRBJ1-2, with D hard to call. V was trimmed by 8 bases and J by 7 bases, leaving 20 bases between them. CDR1 is MNHNY and CDR2 is SVGAGI in the germline V gene (reference sequence). This CDR3 is built from 14 residues. CDR3 residues: CASSMGEHVGGYTF. CDR3 nucleotides: TGTGCCAGCTCAATGGGAGAACACGTTGGTGGCTACACCTTC.

The J gene is TRBJ2-7, the V gene TRBV27, with 8 positions matching TRBD2. The CDR3 has 14 residues. J gave up 0 bases and V 6 bases, and 4 bases lay outside the gene matches. Germline-derived CDR1 and CDR2 are MNHEY and SMNVEV (reference sequence). In DNA, the CDR3 is TGTGCCAGCAGGGGGGCGGGGGGCTCCTACGAGCAGTACTTC. Protein: CASRGAGGSYEQYF.

The chain recombines TRBV6-5 with TRBJ2-2; D not certain. Trimming took off 7 bases at V and 3 bases at J, with 3 bases between the two ends. This CDR3 has 11 residues. CDR1 and CDR2 from the germline V gene are MNHEY and SVGAGI. CDR3 residues: CASIYTGELFF. The CDR3 region has the DNA TGTGCCAGCATATACACCGGGGAGCTGTTTTTT.

J is TRBJ1-2 and V is TRBV5-1, with TRBD1 as a possible D gene (5 bases). The germline CDR1 and CDR2 sequences are SGHRS and YFSETQ. V gave up 3 bases and J gave up 2 bases, with 14 bases separating them. The CDR3 covers 15 residues. CDR3 in DNA: TGCGCCAGCAGCTGGGCCCCGACAGTCAACTATGGCTACACCTTC. Translated: CASSWAPTVNYGYTF.